Below, 25 T cell receptor beta chains from the same sample are listed, as sequenced in a study of T cells in tuberculosis. Produced via immunoSEQ multiplex PCR; TCRdb's table is partial and in-frame only. This sample has roughly 40,000 clones; around 96% occur once, and the top ten carry 3% to 4%. Sequenced: PBMCs. These TCRs come from a donor between 10 and 29 years old with latent tuberculosis or without tuberculosis infection.

This chain links TRBV6-1 with TRBJ1-6, with D uncertain. CDR1 is MNHNS and CDR2 is SASEGT in the germline V gene. Trimming stripped 4 bases from V and 4 bases from J, with 11 bases between. The CDR3 runs 15 residues. CDR3 DNA: TGTGCCAGCAGTGCTACAGAGCTATATAATTCACCCCTCCACTTT. It specifies CASSATELYNSPLHF.

The genes are TRBV19 and TRBJ2-7; 9 bases line up with TRBD1. V shed 9 bases and J 4 bases; nucleotides not matched to a gene: 4. This CDR3 contains 12 residues. Germline V CDR1 and CDR2: LNHDA, SQIVND (reference sequence). Here the CDR3 reads CASGTGIYEQYF. The DNA for the CDR3 is TGTGCCAGCGGGACAGGGATATACGAGCAGTACTTC.

The chain carries TRBV15 and TRBJ2-1; D is possibly TRBD1 (6 bases). This CDR3 contains 14 residues. Germline V CDR1 and CDR2: LNHNV, YYDKDF (reference sequence). Trimming took off 7 bases at V and 7 bases at J, with 17 bases between the two ends. CDR3 loop: CATIWDKGTNEQFF. The CDR3 region has the DNA TGTGCCACCATCTGGGACAAGGGCACGAATGAGCAGTTCTTC.

The chain combines TRBV6-1 with TRBJ1-4; TRBD1 aligns across 7 bases. CDR1 MNHNS and CDR2 SASEGT come from the germline V gene. The J segment lost 8 bases and the V segment lost 4 bases, leaving 13 bases of the junction unmatched. The CDR3 extends over 16 amino acids. CDR3 amino acids: CASSVHTGEAGEKLFF. The CDR3 DNA is TGTGCCAGCAGTGTACATACAGGGGAGGCGGGGGAAAAACTGTTTTTT.

V and J are TRBV5-1 and TRBJ2-1, with 10 bases lining up with TRBD2. CDR1 and CDR2 from the germline V gene are SGHRS and YFSETQ. Germline trimming cut 5 bases from V and 6 bases from J; bases unmatched to any gene: 11. The CDR3 runs to 16 residues. CDR3 sequence (DNA): TGCGCCAGCAGTCAACTACAGCGGGGGGGCCTCAATGAGCAGTTCTTC. It yields the protein CASSQLQRGGLNEQFF.

This chain uses TRBV6-5 with TRBJ1-6; tentative D call: TRBD1 (6 bases). With 1 base removed from V and 7 bases from J, the gap between germline ends came to 14 bases. CDR1 and CDR2 (germline): MNHEY, SVGAGI. CDR3 length: 16 amino acids. The CDR3 here is CASSYLTGTPNSPLHF. CDR3 bases: TGTGCCAGCAGTTACTTGACAGGAACCCCGAATTCACCCCTCCACTTT.

This chain links TRBV30 with TRBJ2-7, with 12 bases that match TRBD1. From germline, CDR1 is GTSNPN and CDR2 SVGIG (reference sequence). The CDR3 has 15 amino acids. Trimming removed 2 bases from V and 7 bases from J; junction bases left unmatched: 9. Here the CDR3 reads CAWSLFGTGGEEQYF. The CDR3 coding sequence is TGTGCCTGGAGTCTGTTCGGGACAGGGGGCGAAGAGCAGTACTTC.

J is TRBJ1-5 and V is TRBV9; no definite D call. The CDR3 contains 14 residues. Germline V gene sequence: CDR1 SGDLS, CDR2 YYNGEE. Trimming left V 0 bases short and J 6 bases short, with 10 bases between. In nucleotides, the CDR3 is TGTGCCAGCAGCGTAGGACTGGATTCTCAGCCCCAGCATTTT. This sequence encodes CASSVGLDSQPQHF.

The rearrangement links TRBV29-1 to TRBJ2-7; TRBD2 is a possible D gene (5 bases). The CDR3 runs 11 residues. Trimming removed 4 bases from V and 1 base from J, with 5 bases in between. Per the germline V gene, CDR1 is SQVTM and CDR2 is ANQGSEA. CDR3 sequence (DNA): TGCAGCGTTGGGGAGTCCTACGAGCAGTACTTC. Translating it yields CSVGESYEQYF.

This rearrangement joins TRBV12-5 to TRBJ1-1; D uncertain. The CDR3 has 15 amino acids. The ends were cut back, 0 bases at V and 4 bases at J, with 12 bases in the middle. Looked up from germline, CDR1 is LGHNT and CDR2 is FRNRAP. The CDR3, as DNA: TGTGCTAGTGGTTTGGTTCGGCTGGGGAGCACTGAAGCTTTCTTT. Protein product: CASGLVRLGSTEAFF. Complete variable domain (other parts from reference TRBV12-5 and TRBJ1-1): DARVTQTPRHKVTEMGQEVTMRCQPILGHNTVFWYRQTMMQGLELLAYFRNRAPLDDSGMPKDRFSAEMPDATLATLKIQPSEPRDSAVYFCASGLVRLGSTEAFFGQGTRLTVV.

The chain uses TRBV6-5 and TRBJ2-7; TRBD2 matches at 12 bases. V shed 5 bases and J 7 bases; nucleotides not matched to a gene: 6. Germline V gives CDR1 MNHEY, CDR2 SVGAGI. CDR3 length: 14 residues. CDR3 sequence reads: CASSTSGGKWEQYF. The CDR3 coding sequence is TGTGCCAGCAGTACTAGCGGGGGGAAGTGGGAGCAGTACTTC.

The genes are TRBV27 and TRBJ2-3; 7 positions agree with TRBD2. Germline values: CDR1 MNHEY, CDR2 SMNVEV (reference sequence). The trim removed 7 bases at V and 2 bases at J, leaving 6 bases unmatched. The CDR3 length is 14 residues. The CDR3 loop reads CASKTGGTTDTQYF. In DNA, the CDR3 is TGTGCCAGCAAGACGGGGGGTACCACAGATACGCAGTATTTT.

The chain is built from TRBV7-6 and TRBJ2-3, with a possible D match to TRBD1 (7 bases). Per germline, CDR1 SGHVS and CDR2 FNYEAQ. The CDR3 loop spans 14 amino acids. The V end was cut by 8 bases, the J end by 1 base, with 13 bases between. In nucleotides, the CDR3 is TGTGCCAGCGGAGGGGGCGCCGGCACAGATACGCAGTATTTT. It encodes CASGGGAGTDTQYF.

The J gene is TRBJ1-1, the V gene TRBV9; no clear D gene. V was trimmed by 0 bases and J by 0 bases, leaving 6 bases between them. CDR3 size: 14 residues. Germline V gene sequence: CDR1 SGDLS, CDR2 YYNGEE. The CDR3 nucleotides read TGTGCCAGCAGCGTAGCCAGAATGAACACTGAAGCTTTCTTT. Translation gives CASSVARMNTEAFF.

For the CDR3, the DNA is TGTGCCAGCAGCAAGAGTCTTCAGCCCCAGCATTTT. Encoded protein: CASSKSLQPQHF. This chain joins TRBV7-2 and TRBJ1-5, with unresolved D. Trimming stripped 5 bases from V and 6 bases from J, with 8 bases between. Germline assignment: CDR1 SGHTA and CDR2 FQGNSA. The CDR3 length is 12 residues.

The rearrangement uses TRBV4-2 and TRBJ1-2, with 7 bases aligning to TRBD1. Germline CDR1 is LGHNA and CDR2 is YNFKEQ. V dropped 3 bases and J dropped 2; count of bases not matched to a gene: 6. The CDR3 has 15 amino acids. CDR3 sequence: CASSHTGQLNYGYTF. The CDR3 DNA is TGTGCCAGCAGCCACACGGGACAGCTAAACTATGGCTACACCTTC.

CDR3 in DNA: TGCGCCAGCAGCTTGGCCCCAGGGCCAAGTGGCTACACCTTC. Protein: CASSLAPGPSGYTF. V is TRBV5-1 and J is TRBJ1-2; tentative D call: TRBD1 (5 bases). V lost 0 bases and J lost 7, with 13 bases in between. There are 14 residues in the CDR3. Germline assignment: CDR1 SGHRS and CDR2 YFSETQ.

This chain uses TRBV4-2 with TRBJ2-7, with 7 bases that match TRBD1. The CDR3 spans 14 residues. Germline values: CDR1 LGHNA, CDR2 YNFKEQ. After removal of 1 base from V and 7 bases from J, the junction contained 7 bases not matched to a gene. The CDR3: CASSQVAGGIEQYF. For the CDR3, the DNA is TGTGCCAGCAGCCAAGTTGCAGGGGGAATAGAGCAGTACTTC.

This chain joins TRBV5-1 and TRBJ1-1; 9 bases line up with TRBD1. V lost 4 bases to trimming and J lost 0 bases; unmatched junction nucleotides: 13. CDR3 length: 18 residues. From germline, CDR1 is SGHRS and CDR2 YFSETQ. CDR3 region: CASSKSRDRAVMNTEAFF. Here the CDR3 DNA reads TGCGCCAGCAGCAAAAGTCGGGACAGGGCGGTTATGAACACTGAAGCTTTCTTT.

The gene calls are TRBV7-9 and TRBJ1-1; D gene unclear. V lost 5 bases to trimming and J lost 10 bases, with 17 bases between them. The CDR3 totals 13 residues. In germline, CDR1 is SEHNR, CDR2 FQNEAQ (reference sequence). The CDR3 region is CASSLFGPEVAFF. The CDR3 nucleotides are TGTGCCAGCAGCCTTTTTGGGCCGGAGGTAGCTTTCTTT.

The V call is TRBV7-9, the J call TRBJ2-3, with D maybe TRBD1 (6 bases). This CDR3 spans 15 amino acids. The germline V and J ends were trimmed by 5 bases and 3 bases, with 15 bases remaining between them. Germline loops: CDR1 SEHNR, CDR2 FQNEAQ (reference sequence). The CDR3 here is CASSQNRVGTDTQYF. CDR3 coding DNA: TGTGCCAGCAGCCAAAACAGGGTGGGAACAGATACGCAGTATTTT.

This rearrangement joins TRBV6-5 to TRBJ1-2; D is perhaps TRBD1 (5 bases). In germline, CDR1 is MNHEY, CDR2 SVGAGI. Trimming cost V 3 bases and J 5 bases, with 10 bases left between them. The CDR3 is 13 residues long. CDR3 amino acids: CASSYKGWYGYTF. The CDR3 nucleotides are TGTGCCAGCAGTTATAAGGGGTGGTATGGCTACACCTTC.

The chain is built from TRBV21-1 and TRBJ1-5; the table's D call TRBD1 went unverified against the DNA. TRBV21-1 is a recognized pseudogene. The CDR3 is made up of 15 amino acids. The CDR3 spells CASRTPGQVSQPQHF. The CDR3 DNA is TGTGCCAGCAGAACCCCGGGACAGGTAAGCCAGCCCCAGCATTTT.

The rearrangement uses TRBV5-6 and TRBJ1-2, with D perhaps matching TRBD1 (6 bases). Germline CDR1 SGHDT, CDR2 YYEEEE. CDR3 length: 17 amino acids. Trimming took off 2 bases at V and 0 bases at J, with 17 bases between the two ends. The CDR3 loop is CASSFVQGSYTNYGYTF. The CDR3, as DNA: TGTGCCAGCAGCTTTGTGCAGGGGAGTTATACTAACTATGGCTACACCTTC.

This CDR3 is CASVFAGGQETQYF. DNA for the CDR3: TGTGCCAGCGTTTTTGCGGGGGGTCAAGAGACCCAGTACTTC. The chain couples TRBV7-9 to TRBJ2-5, with TRBD2 matching 8 bases. This CDR3 spans 14 amino acids. From germline, CDR1 is SEHNR and CDR2 FQNEAQ (reference sequence). V lost 8 bases and J lost 2; bases outside the gene matches: 7.